The 6 T cell receptor beta chains below come from one sample, sequenced in a study of neurological immune-mediated disorders. TCRdb passed the 5' RACE reads through MiXCR, listing each CDR3 protein once. The table records about 20,000 distinct CDR3 sequences, around 14% of them present only once. The sample taken for sequencing was PBMCs. These receptors were taken from a female donor with HTLV-1-associated myelopathy (HAM/TSP).

This clonotype occurred many times. The rearrangement joins TRBV5-1 to TRBJ2-2; TRBD1 matches 9 bases. The V segment lost 4 bases and the J segment 0 bases; nucleotides outside the gene matches: 10. Per germline, CDR1 SGHRS and CDR2 YFSETQ. The CDR3 spans 18 residues. CDR3 DNA sequence: TGCGCCAGCAGCGAAGGAAGGGGGACAGGGTCGAACACCGGGGAGCTGTTTTTT. The encoded protein is CASSEGRGTGSNTGELFF.

This clonotype was recorded at least ten times. This chain joins TRBV7-8 and TRBJ1-1; no clear D gene. The germline gives CDR1 SGHVS, CDR2 FQNEAQ. This CDR3 region has 14 residues. Trimming took off 1 base at V and 1 base at J, with 7 bases between the two ends. CDR3 DNA: TGTGCCAGCAGCTTAGTAGCGGAGAACACTGAAGCTTTCTTT. It codes for CASSLVAENTEAFF.

In its sample, this clonotype was seen many times. The chain couples TRBV12-3 or TRBV12-4 to TRBJ2-3; D may be TRBD1 (6 bases). The ends were cut back, 7 bases at V and 2 bases at J, with 13 bases in the middle. This CDR3 region has 14 residues. CDR3 bases: TGTGCCAGCACCCTCAGGGGACCCACAGATACGCAGTATTTT. Protein: CASTLRGPTDTQYF.

In its sample, this clonotype is medium-sized (0.01 to 0.1%). The V and J genes are TRBV5-5 and TRBJ2-1; 9 bases fit TRBD1. Per germline, CDR1 SGHKS and CDR2 YYEKEE (reference sequence). V lost 2 bases and J lost 7; bases outside the gene matches: 13. The CDR3 consists of 17 residues. The CDR3 region is CASSFGARTGVWNEQFF. In DNA, the CDR3 is TGTGCCAGCAGCTTTGGGGCCCGGACAGGGGTATGGAATGAGCAGTTCTTC.

This sequence joins TRBV20-1 and TRBJ2-7; 10 nucleotides match TRBD2. The V gene's germline CDR1 is DFQATT and CDR2 SNEGSKA (reference sequence). The CDR3 runs to 12 residues. The junction had 4 bases not matched to a gene; V was cut back by 5 bases and J by 6 bases. CDR3 residues: CSAVLAGREQYF. The CDR3 nucleotides read TGCAGTGCTGTACTAGCGGGGCGCGAGCAGTACTTC.

This clonotype was seen at least ten times. The chain combines TRBV24-1 with TRBJ2-1; D remains unclear. Germline CDR1 is KGHDR and CDR2 is SFDVKD. With 4 bases removed from V and 1 base from J, the gap between germline ends came to 16 bases. There are 17 residues in the CDR3. The CDR3 sequence is CATSDSLSGVSYNEQFF. The DNA of the CDR3 is TGTGCCACCAGTGACTCCCTTAGTGGGGTTTCCTACAATGAGCAGTTCTTC.